The clone carrying this TCR beta chain has at least ten counts. Its antigen is not known. These data originate in a study of T-cell reconstitution after alpha-beta-depleted transplantation in children. Study-wide results and limits: The origin of high day-60 TCRbeta diversity in some patients lay in surviving recipient T cells and thymic progenitors. A year had passed since transplant, and T-cell counts and diversity by then came mostly from newly produced T cells.

CDR3 length: 15 residues. The germline V gene has CDR1 MNHNS and CDR2 SASEGT. Germline trimming cut 6 bases from V and 1 base from J; bases unmatched to any gene: 5. It was with unique molecular identifiers that the TCRbeta library was prepared. TCRdb reprocessed the PCR reads with MiXCR, giving one entry per CDR3 protein. The table shows roughly 120,000 distinct CDR3 sequences, with about 21% occurring only once. Sequences were derived from PBMCs, mostly from graft donor cells, sampled 180 days after TCRalphabeta/CD19-depleted stem cell transplant. This chain uses TRBV6-1 with TRBJ2-3, with 9 bases that match TRBD2. The TCR sequence derives from a male patient between 2 and 10 years old who had a stem cell transplant for chronic granulomatous disease, so the T cells may come from the graft donor. CDR3 loop: CASRLSGSGTDTQYF. The DNA for the CDR3 is TGTGCCAGCAGGCTTAGCGGGAGTGGCACAGATACGCAGTATTTT.